This TCR beta chain was obtained from a study of CD8+ T cells in alopecia areata. Isolated RNA was reverse transcribed into cDNA used as the sequencing template. Sequencing was performed with immunoSEQ multiplex PCR; in TCRdb, only in-frame clones are kept and a portion is missing. The table lists roughly 110,000 clones, about three fifths of them singletons. This CDR3 contains 14 residues. CDR1 GTSNPN and CDR2 SVGIG come from the germline V gene (reference sequence). V shed 5 bases, J shed 8 bases, and the junction held 9 bases outside the gene matches. This clone was detected a few times. The treatment: oral pan-JAK inhibitor, 5-10 mg twice daily.

This clonotype originated in a human donor with alopecia areata. This chain joins TRBV30 and TRBJ2-1; 10 nucleotides align to TRBD2. The specimen was CD8+ T cells sorted from blood, collected at week 24, from a patient treated with tofacitinib. The CDR3 protein is CAWDFGGLADEQFF. Here the CDR3 DNA reads TGTGCCTGGGATTTCGGAGGACTAGCGGATGAGCAGTTCTTC.